Presented here are 25 T cell receptor beta chains from one specimen sequenced in a study of cytomegalovirus exposure and HLA in healthy donors. In the PCR, 60 Vbeta and 13 Jbeta primers were used. The repertoire was sequenced with immunoSEQ multiplex PCR; TCRdb's copy has only in-frame clones and lacks some. The sample includes around 91,000 clones, about 77% of them seen just once. Sequenced material: PBMCs. The source is a male donor in good health and CMV-seropositive.

V gene TRBV5-1 combines with J gene TRBJ2-2; weak D call: TRBD1 (6 bases). From germline, CDR1 is SGHRS and CDR2 YFSETQ. The V gene lost 2 bases and the J gene lost 0 bases, with 14 bases spanning the gap. This CDR3 contains 17 residues. The CDR3 nucleotides read TGCGCCAGCAGCTTAACAGGGATGAGTCCGAACACCGGGGAGCTGTTTTTT. Its translation is CASSLTGMSPNTGELFF. The variable domain in full, completed from reference TRBV5-1 and TRBJ2-2, reads KAGVTQTPRYLIKTRGQQVTLSCSPISGHRSVSWYQQTPGQGLQFLFEYFSETQRNKGNFPGRFSGRQFSNSRSEMNVSTLELGDSALYLCASSLTGMSPNTGELFFGEGSRLTVL.

This chain uses TRBV4-1 with TRBJ2-5; 15 bases match TRBD2. CDR3 size: 16 residues. In germline, CDR1 is MGHRA, CDR2 YSYEKL. The J segment lost 10 bases and the V segment lost 5 bases, leaving 11 bases of the junction unmatched. The chain's CDR3 is CASSSGTSGGFKIQYF. DNA for the CDR3: TGCGCCAGCAGCTCTGGGACTAGCGGGGGGTTTAAGATCCAGTACTTC.

Remarks on this clone: Given a much more abundant clone one base away, this may be a read error. The chain carries TRBV21-1 and TRBJ1-3; no DNA check was done on the table's D call, TRBD1. TRBV21-1 is tagged as a pseudogene. The CDR3 has 14 residues. CDR3 bases: TGTGCCAGCAGCAAAGACAGGCTTGGAAGCACCATATATTTT. Its translation is CASSKDRLGSTIYF.

Only a few counts were recorded for this clone. The CDR3 bases are TGTGCCAGTAGTCCTGGACAGGTCGCTGGCTACACCTTC. It encodes CASSPGQVAGYTF. The chain links TRBV19 to TRBJ1-2; 7 positions match TRBD1. The junction had 7 bases not matched to a gene; V was cut back by 5 bases and J by 7 bases. The CDR3 sequence is 13 residues long. Germline V gene lookup returns CDR1 LNHDA and CDR2 SQIVND (reference sequence).

The rearrangement joins TRBV30 to TRBJ1-2; 9 bases map to TRBD1. With V trimmed by 0 bases and J by 12 bases, 5 bases remained unmatched. The CDR3 is made up of 12 amino acids. Germline values: CDR1 GTSNPN, CDR2 SVGIG (reference sequence). Written as DNA, the CDR3 is TGTGCCTGGAGTGTAGGGGGACAGGGAAACACCTTC. This codes for CAWSVGGQGNTF.

The chain couples TRBV19 to TRBJ2-1; perhaps TRBD2 as D (6 bases). V lost 6 bases, J lost 4 bases, and 10 bases lay in between. In germline, CDR1 is LNHDA, CDR2 SQIVND (reference sequence). There are 13 residues in the CDR3. Here the CDR3 DNA reads TGTGCCAGTAGCCTGGACTATTACAATGAGCAGTTCTTC. It codes for CASSLDYYNEQFF.

The chain is built from TRBV5-1 and TRBJ1-1; TRBD1 agrees at 9 bases. The CDR3 length is 17 residues. Germline CDR1 SGHRS, CDR2 YFSETQ. The trim removed 4 bases at V and 4 bases at J, leaving 14 bases unmatched. CDR3 protein: CASSLFFPTGGSTEAFF. For the CDR3, the DNA is TGCGCCAGCAGCCTTTTTTTTCCGACAGGGGGATCCACTGAAGCTTTCTTT.

As DNA, the CDR3 is TGTGCCAGCAGCCCTATGAACACTGAAGCTTTCTTT. Protein product: CASSPMNTEAFF. The chain employs TRBV28 and TRBJ1-1; D is ambiguous. CDR3 length equals 12 residues. Between the trimmed V and J ends, which lost 6 bases and 0 bases, there was a span of 5 bases. Looked up from germline, CDR1 is MDHEN and CDR2 is SYDVKM.

The gene calls are TRBV6-1 and TRBJ1-5; TRBD1 matches at 9 bases. The V gene end was trimmed by 5 bases and the J gene end by 4 bases; junction bases not matched to a gene: 3. CDR3 length: 14 residues. Germline CDR1 MNHNS, CDR2 SASEGT. DNA of the CDR3: TGTGCCAGCAGTCCCGGGACAGGGAATCAGCCCCAGCATTTT. Translation gives CASSPGTGNQPQHF.

CDR3 nucleotides: TGTGCCAGCAGTGGCTCTAGCGGGATTGCTGAGCAGTTCTTC. It yields the protein CASSGSSGIAEQFF. The J gene is TRBJ2-1, the V gene TRBV2, with 9 nucleotides matching TRBD2. CDR1 SNHLY and CDR2 FYNNEI come from the germline V gene. V was clipped by 4 bases and J by 9 bases; unmatched bases: 7. This CDR3 is 14 amino acids long. Together with reference TRBV2 and TRBJ2-1, the CDR3 gives the full variable domain: EPEVTQTPSHQVTQMGQEVILRCVPISNHLYFYWYRQILGQKVEFLVSFYNNEISEKSEIFDDQFSVERPDGSNFTLKIRSTKLEDSAMYFCASSGSSGIAEQFFGPGTRLTVL.

This clone was seen more than once but under ten times. This chain uses TRBV28 with TRBJ1-6; 9 positions match TRBD1. This CDR3 is built from 15 residues. Per germline, CDR1 MDHEN and CDR2 SYDVKM. V was clipped by 5 bases and J by 9 bases; unmatched bases: 8. DNA of the CDR3: TGTGCCAGCAGTCCCGGACAGGGGAGGGCTTCACCCCTCCACTTT. Translation: CASSPGQGRASPLHF.

This clone has only one observation. The chain uses TRBV4-2 and TRBJ2-5; D is uncertain. Near its end, the DNA agrees better with TRBJ2-7, so the J call may be wrong. The CDR3 length is 15 residues. Looked up from germline, CDR1 is LGHNA and CDR2 is YNFKEQ. The CDR3 nucleotides read TGTGCCAGCAGCCAAGAGACCGGAGAAACCTACGAGCAGTACTTC. Its protein is CASSQETGETYEQYF.

The chain employs TRBV19 and TRBJ2-3, with a tentative D call TRBD2 (6 bases). The germline V gene has CDR1 LNHDA and CDR2 SQIVND (reference sequence). The CDR3 runs to 17 residues. V was pared by 3 bases and J by 0 bases, with 16 bases between. CDR3 loop: CASSIMGLARSTDTQYF. The CDR3 region has the DNA TGTGCCAGTAGTATCATGGGCCTAGCGCGCAGCACAGATACGCAGTATTTT.

The chain links TRBV7-8 to TRBJ1-2; 11 bases align to TRBD1. Germline V gives CDR1 SGHVS, CDR2 FQNEAQ. The CDR3 totals 15 residues. Unmatched junction bases numbered 8, after V lost 4 bases and J lost 7 bases. For the CDR3, the DNA is TGTGCCAGCAGCTACGGGACAGGGGGTTCTGGTGGCTACACCTTC. Protein product: CASSYGTGGSGGYTF.

The V and J genes are TRBV7-9 and TRBJ2-2; 9 bases are a match to TRBD2. V was pared by 5 bases and J by 1 base, with 2 bases of the junction left unmatched. Germline V gene lookup returns CDR1 SEHNR and CDR2 FQNEAQ (reference sequence). The CDR3 is made up of 15 amino acids. As DNA, the CDR3 is TGTGCCAGCAGCCCAGCGGGGGGGAACACCGGGGAGCTGTTTTTT. Translating it yields CASSPAGGNTGELFF.

The chain uses TRBV28 and TRBJ2-3; TRBD2 matches 14 bases. CDR3 length equals 19 residues. Germline V CDR1 and CDR2: MDHEN, SYDVKM. The CDR3 DNA sequence: TGTCGGTGTAATCGAAGAGGGACTAGCGGGAGAGGTCACACAGATACGCAGTATTTT. Amino acid sequence: CRCNRRGTSGRGHTDTQYF.

The chain links TRBV7-6 to TRBJ2-7, with TRBD1 identical over 8 bases. Germline assignment: CDR1 SGHVS and CDR2 FNYEAQ. Trimming at V came to 3 bases and at J to 2 bases, leaving 3 bases not matched to a gene. The CDR3 runs to 14 residues. CDR3 bases: TGTGCCAGCAGCTTTGGACAGGGAACCTACGAGCAGTACTTC. Protein product: CASSFGQGTYEQYF.

The chain combines TRBV29-1 with TRBJ2-7; possibly TRBD1 for D (6 bases). CDR1 and CDR2 from the germline V gene are SQVTM and ANQGSEA. The CDR3 has 13 amino acids. The ends were cut back, 4 bases at V and 2 bases at J, with 12 bases in the middle. Here the CDR3 reads CSVAVNRAYEQYF. As DNA, the CDR3 is TGCAGCGTTGCCGTCAACAGGGCCTACGAGCAGTACTTC.

The chain has TRBV28 and TRBJ2-7; 8 nucleotides agree with TRBD2. The ends lost 2 bases at V and 3 bases at J; junction bases unmatched: 3. This CDR3 is built from 14 residues. Germline-derived CDR1 and CDR2 are MDHEN and SYDVKM. The CDR3 DNA sequence: TGTGCCAGCAGTTTAAGCGGGAGTTTCTACGAGCAGTACTTC. Translation gives CASSLSGSFYEQYF.

V gene TRBV30 combines with J gene TRBJ1-2, with D tentatively TRBD1 (6 bases). The CDR3 contains 14 residues. Germline values: CDR1 GTSNPN, CDR2 SVGIG (reference sequence). The germline V and J ends were trimmed by 4 bases and 4 bases, with 16 bases remaining between them. In DNA, the CDR3 is TGTGCCTGGATCGCTACAGGGACGGGCTATGGCTACACCTTC. As protein: CAWIATGTGYGYTF.

The table lists this clone with a count of one. The chain couples TRBV27 to TRBJ1-5; D is possibly TRBD1 (5 bases). Between the trimmed V and J ends, which lost 5 bases and 9 bases, there was a span of 11 bases. The CDR3 covers 12 residues. Germline CDR1 is MNHEY and CDR2 is SMNVEV (reference sequence). CDR3 protein: CASSPSGGPQHF. CDR3 in DNA: TGTGCCAGCAGTCCCTCGGGGGGGCCCCAGCATTTT.

V is TRBV28 and J is TRBJ1-2; no clear D gene. The CDR3 is made up of 14 amino acids. With 4 bases removed from V and 4 bases from J, the gap between germline ends came to 13 bases. From germline, CDR1 is MDHEN and CDR2 SYDVKM. The CDR3, as DNA: TGTGCCAGCAGTTCAGACTTGTTTAGCTATGGCTACACCTTC. Translation gives CASSSDLFSYGYTF.

The rearrangement links TRBV5-4 to TRBJ2-5, with 11 positions matching TRBD2. Germline V gene lookup returns CDR1 SGHNT and CDR2 YYREEE (reference sequence). This CDR3 has 15 residues. After removal of 5 bases from V and 5 bases from J, the junction contained 8 bases not matched to a gene. The CDR3 region has the DNA TGTGCCAGCAGTTCTAGCGGGGGGTTAGGGGAGACCCAGTACTTC. Protein product: CASSSSGGLGETQYF.

The V gene is TRBV14, the J gene TRBJ2-7; D perhaps matches TRBD2 (5 bases). Germline V gene data show CDR1 as SGHDN and CDR2 as FVKESK. The CDR3 runs 16 residues. The V and J ends lost 4 bases and 1 base respectively, with 17 bases between them. The CDR3 sequence: CASSRKGSTPSYEQYF. The CDR3 DNA sequence: TGTGCCAGCAGCCGGAAAGGGAGCACCCCATCCTACGAGCAGTACTTC.

This sequence joins TRBV28 and TRBJ2-7, with 9 bases identical to TRBD1. The CDR3 sequence is 13 residues long. Germline CDR1 MDHEN, CDR2 SYDVKM. The V segment lost 11 bases and the J segment 4 bases; nucleotides outside the gene matches: 9. The CDR3 DNA sequence: TGTGCCTCGGCTGGGACAGGGACGTACGAGCAGTACTTC. Translation gives CASAGTGTYEQYF.